The next 25 T cell receptor beta chains were all read from a single sample in a study of cytomegalovirus exposure and HLA in healthy donors. Use of 60 Vbeta and 13 Jbeta primers characterized the PCR. Repertoires were generated with immunoSEQ multiplex PCR, while TCRdb's copy carries only in-frame clones and drops some. The sample carries about 120,000 clones, around three quarters recorded once. The sequenced sample consisted of PBMCs. These receptors were taken from a female donor in good health and CMV-seronegative.

The V and J genes are TRBV2 and TRBJ2-3; 9 bases are a match to TRBD1. J lost 6 bases, V lost 7 bases, and 5 bases had no gene match. CDR3 length: 13 amino acids. CDR1 is SNHLY, CDR2 FYNNEI, per germline. For the CDR3, the DNA is TGTGCCAGCAACCGGGACAGGGCTGATACGCAGTATTTT. This codes for CASNRDRADTQYF. The whole variable domain, filled in from reference TRBV2 and TRBJ2-3, reads EPEVTQTPSHQVTQMGQEVILRCVPISNHLYFYWYRQILGQKVEFLVSFYNNEISEKSEIFDDQFSVERPDGSNFTLKIRSTKLEDSAMYFCASNRDRADTQYFGPGTRLTVL.

The J gene is TRBJ1-1, the V gene TRBV5-6; D is unresolved. The CDR3 spans 15 residues. CDR1 and CDR2 (germline): SGHDT, YYEEEE. Trimming took 0 bases from V and 1 from J, leaving 10 bases between them. The CDR3 nucleotides are TGTGCCAGCAGCTTGGTTCCGGGAAAGAACACTGAAGCTTTCTTT. Amino acids: CASSLVPGKNTEAFF.

This chain uses TRBV29-1 with TRBJ2-3; a weak D match, TRBD1 (5 bases). The CDR3 covers 12 residues. Deletions cut 4 bases from V and 2 bases from J, with 7 bases between. Per the germline V gene, CDR1 is SQVTM and CDR2 is ANQGSEA. CDR3 region: CSVGQLTDTQYF. CDR3 DNA sequence: TGCAGCGTTGGACAGCTCACAGATACGCAGTATTTT.

This chain uses TRBV14 with TRBJ1-6; D remains ambiguous. The CDR3 covers 15 residues. Trimming removed 4 bases from V and 7 bases from J, with 14 bases in between. Germline V lookup: CDR1 SGHDN, CDR2 FVKESK. CDR3 region: CASSPGGQRNSPLHF. CDR3 nucleotides: TGTGCCAGCAGCCCGGGAGGCCAGAGGAATTCACCCCTCCACTTT.

The V gene is TRBV5-1, the J gene TRBJ2-7; 10 bases agree with TRBD1. CDR3 length: 17 residues. The trim removed 0 bases at V and 6 bases at J, leaving 12 bases unmatched. Germline lookup yields CDR1 SGHRS and CDR2 YFSETQ. As DNA, the CDR3 is TGCGCCAGCAGCTTGGCCAGGACAGGGGGTGAGTCGGGCGAGCAGTACTTC. Its translation is CASSLARTGGESGEQYF.

The chain couples TRBV2 to TRBJ1-2, with 7 bases matching TRBD1. The V gene end was trimmed by 7 bases and the J gene end by 0 bases; junction bases not matched to a gene: 5. The CDR3 is made up of 14 amino acids. Per germline, CDR1 SNHLY and CDR2 FYNNEI. CDR3 bases: TGTGCCAGCAAAGGGGACAGTTCTAACTATGGCTACACCTTC. Encoded protein: CASKGDSSNYGYTF.

The chain links TRBV15 to TRBJ1-2; TRBD1 is a possible D gene (6 bases). Trimming took off 5 bases at V and 8 bases at J, with 15 bases between the two ends. The length of the CDR3 is 13 residues. Per the germline V gene, CDR1 is LNHNV and CDR2 is YYDKDF (reference sequence). DNA for the CDR3: TGTGCCACCAGCCCGAGACAGGCTGACGGCTACACCTTC. This sequence encodes CATSPRQADGYTF.

The rearrangement links TRBV10-1 to TRBJ2-5; possibly TRBD1 for D (6 bases). This CDR3 contains 16 residues. Trimming cost V 6 bases and J 4 bases, with 21 bases left between them. Germline V CDR1 and CDR2: WNHNN, SYGVQD (reference sequence). CDR3 sequence reads: CASSGPIGQFPETQYF. Here the CDR3 DNA reads TGCGCCAGCAGCGGGCCAATTGGACAGTTCCCAGAGACCCAGTACTTC.

The rearrangement links TRBV6-6 to TRBJ2-7, with 7 bases identical to TRBD1. CDR3 length: 14 residues. Germline assignment: CDR1 MNHNY and CDR2 SVGAGI (reference sequence). V lost 8 bases to trimming and J lost 6 bases; unmatched junction nucleotides: 13. The CDR3 region has the DNA TGTGCCAGCTCTTATGGGACAGCCACAATCGAGCAGTACTTC. It is translated as CASSYGTATIEQYF.

The CDR3 here is CASSLGEGHFSDTQYF. DNA of the CDR3: TGTGCCAGCAGCTTAGGGGAGGGGCACTTCTCAGATACGCAGTATTTT. The V gene is TRBV7-2, the J gene TRBJ2-3; 7 nucleotides match TRBD2. The CDR3 has 16 residues. J lost 4 bases, V lost 1 base, and 8 bases had no gene match. CDR1 is SGHTA and CDR2 is FQGNSA in the germline V gene.

The J gene is TRBJ2-2, the V gene TRBV15; no reliable D call. The CDR3 consists of 15 residues. Germline V gene lookup returns CDR1 LNHNV and CDR2 YYDKDF (reference sequence). Trimming took 0 bases from V and 7 from J, leaving 12 bases between them. Here the CDR3 reads CATSRDEEQSGELFF. For the CDR3, the DNA is TGTGCCACCAGCAGAGATGAGGAACAAAGCGGGGAGCTGTTTTTT. Combining the CDR3 with reference TRBV15 and TRBJ2-2 gives the whole variable domain DAMVIQNPRYQVTQFGKPVTLSCSQTLNHNVMYWYQQKSSQAPKLLFHYYDKDFNNEADTPDNFQSRRPNTSFCFLDIRSPGLGDTAMYLCATSRDEEQSGELFFGEGSRLTVL.

The J gene is TRBJ2-1, the V gene TRBV7-9, with D unclear. The CDR3 has 15 residues. Germline CDR1 reads SEHNR; CDR2 reads FQNEAQ (reference sequence). Trimming stripped 5 bases from V and 4 bases from J, with 15 bases between. As DNA, the CDR3 is TGTGCCAGCAGCCCCCCCCAGGCGCTTTACAATGAGCAGTTCTTC. Its translation is CASSPPQALYNEQFF.

The sample holds one count of this clone. This sequence joins TRBV4-1 and TRBJ1-1, with a tentative D call TRBD1 (5 bases). The CDR3 loop spans 13 amino acids. Germline CDR1 and CDR2: MGHRA and YSYEKL. Between the trimmed V and J ends, which lost 2 bases and 6 bases, there was a span of 10 bases. The CDR3: CASSQPGFAEAFF. The CDR3 DNA sequence: TGCGCCAGCAGCCAACCAGGGTTTGCTGAAGCTTTCTTT.

The rearrangement links TRBV27 to TRBJ1-1, with 7 bases fitting TRBD1. This CDR3 is 13 amino acids long. Germline V gene data show CDR1 as MNHEY and CDR2 as SMNVEV (reference sequence). With 5 bases clipped from V and 5 bases from J, the junction kept 5 bases outside the gene matches. The CDR3 nucleotides read TGTGCCAGCAGTCCGGGACAGTGGACTGAAGCTTTCTTT. It is translated as CASSPGQWTEAFF.

This sequence joins TRBV7-9 and TRBJ1-2; possible D gene TRBD1, 6 bases. V was trimmed by 3 bases and J by 6 bases, leaving 8 bases between them. Germline V lookup: CDR1 SEHNR, CDR2 FQNEAQ (reference sequence). This CDR3 is built from 12 residues. DNA for the CDR3: TGTGCCAGCAGCTTCAACAGGGATGGCTACACCTTC. Its protein product is CASSFNRDGYTF.

This chain links TRBV6-4 with TRBJ2-1; 7 positions agree with TRBD2. Germline CDR1 MRHNA, CDR2 SNTAGT. The CDR3 has 15 amino acids. V trimming: 5 bases; J trimming: 4 bases; junction bases outside the gene matches: 8. The CDR3 loop reads CASSSLPGGYNEQFF. The DNA of the CDR3 is TGTGCCAGCAGTTCTTTACCGGGGGGATACAATGAGCAGTTCTTC.

This chain joins TRBV5-1 and TRBJ2-5, with D possibly matching TRBD2 (5 bases). With the DNA end fitting TRBJ2-7 better, the J assignment may be wrong. The CDR3 has 16 residues. Germline values: CDR1 SGHRS, CDR2 YFSETQ. CDR3 sequence (DNA): TGCGCCAGCAGCTTGGTTTTTAGGCGGGCAGACTACGAGCAGTACTTC. This gives the protein CASSLVFRRADYEQYF.

The chain couples TRBV5-4 to TRBJ2-3; 14 bases match TRBD2. V dropped 4 bases and J dropped 4; count of bases not matched to a gene: 5. In germline, CDR1 is SGHNT, CDR2 YYREEE (reference sequence). This CDR3 is 16 amino acids long. CDR3 in DNA: TGTGCCAGCAGCACCGGGACTAGCGGGGGATCAGATACGCAGTATTTT. Translated: CASSTGTSGGSDTQYF.

This sequence joins TRBV25-1 and TRBJ1-2; 8 bases agree with TRBD1. The germline V gene encodes CDR1 MGHDK and CDR2 SYGVNS. The CDR3 consists of 18 residues. With V trimmed by 0 bases and J by 4 bases, 13 bases remained unmatched. The CDR3 DNA is TGTGCCAGCAGTGAATATCCAATCTCGCGGACAGGGACCTATGGCTACACCTTC. It codes for CASSEYPISRTGTYGYTF.

This sequence joins TRBV2 and TRBJ2-2; tentative D call: TRBD1 (6 bases). CDR3 length: 15 amino acids. Trimming took 6 bases from V and 2 from J, leaving 13 bases between them. Germline-derived CDR1 and CDR2 are SNHLY and FYNNEI. The CDR3 loop reads CASRTGSANTGELFF. The DNA for the CDR3 is TGTGCCAGCAGAACAGGGTCCGCAAACACCGGGGAGCTGTTTTTT.

V is TRBV11-2 and J is TRBJ2-3, with 9 bases that match TRBD2. The length of the CDR3 is 19 residues. V lost 5 bases, J lost 0 bases, and 15 bases stayed unmatched. Germline lookup yields CDR1 SGHAT and CDR2 FQNNGV. The CDR3 here is CASSLKPPERGASTDTQYF. DNA for the CDR3: TGTGCCAGCAGCCTCAAACCCCCCGAGCGGGGGGCCAGCACAGATACGCAGTATTTT.

V is TRBV27 and J is TRBJ1-2; D possibly corresponds to TRBD1 (6 bases). Germline CDR1 MNHEY, CDR2 SMNVEV (reference sequence). Between the trimmed V and J ends, which lost 5 bases and 6 bases, there was a span of 22 bases. This CDR3 region has 16 residues. This chain's CDR3 is CASSHLPRDTSDGYTF. The CDR3 bases are TGTGCCAGCAGTCACCTCCCCCGGGACACATCAGATGGCTACACCTTC.

V usage is TRBV28 and J usage is TRBJ2-7; D is perhaps TRBD2 (6 bases). V lost 3 bases to trimming and J lost 0 bases, with 9 bases between them. Germline loops: CDR1 MDHEN, CDR2 SYDVKM. This CDR3 spans 14 amino acids. The DNA for the CDR3 is TGTGCCAGCAGTTTTGGGGGAGGCTCCTACGAGCAGTACTTC. Protein product: CASSFGGGSYEQYF.

This clone appeared once. The chain combines TRBV10-3 with TRBJ1-2; tentative D call: TRBD1 (5 bases). Per the germline V gene, CDR1 is ENHRY and CDR2 is SYGVKD. Trimming shortened V by 2 bases and J by 9 bases, and 19 bases separated the two germline ends. This CDR3 region has 15 residues. The CDR3 region is CAISERAASEGRYTF. CDR3 DNA sequence: TGTGCCATCAGTGAGAGGGCTGCCTCGGAGGGACGCTACACCTTC.

The chain has TRBV15 and TRBJ2-1; D ambiguous. CDR1 is LNHNV and CDR2 is YYDKDF in the germline V gene (reference sequence). V lost 0 bases and J 9 bases, leaving 9 bases between the germline ends. The CDR3 is 13 amino acids. The CDR3 reads CATSRDRASEQFF. CDR3 DNA sequence: TGTGCCACCAGCAGAGATCGCGCGAGTGAGCAGTTCTTC.